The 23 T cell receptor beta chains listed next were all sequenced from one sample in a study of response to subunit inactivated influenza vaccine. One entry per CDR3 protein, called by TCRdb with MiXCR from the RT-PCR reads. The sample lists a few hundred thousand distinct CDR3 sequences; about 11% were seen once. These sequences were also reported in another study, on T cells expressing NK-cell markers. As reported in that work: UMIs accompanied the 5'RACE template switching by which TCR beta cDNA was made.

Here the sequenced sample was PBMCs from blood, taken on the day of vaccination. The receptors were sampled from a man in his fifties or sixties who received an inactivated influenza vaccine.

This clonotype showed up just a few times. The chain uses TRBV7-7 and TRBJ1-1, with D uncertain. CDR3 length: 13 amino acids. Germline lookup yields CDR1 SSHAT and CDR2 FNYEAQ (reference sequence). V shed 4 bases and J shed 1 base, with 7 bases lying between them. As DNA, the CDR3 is TGTGCCAGCAGCTCCTCGGAGAACACTGAAGCTTTCTTT. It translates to CASSSSENTEAFF. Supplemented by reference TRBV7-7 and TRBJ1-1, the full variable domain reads GAGVSQSPRYKVTKRGQDVTLRCDPISSHATLYWYQQALGQGPEFLTYFNYEAQPDKSGLPSDRFSAERPEGSISTLTIQRTEQRDSAMYRCASSSSENTEAFFGQGTRLTVV.

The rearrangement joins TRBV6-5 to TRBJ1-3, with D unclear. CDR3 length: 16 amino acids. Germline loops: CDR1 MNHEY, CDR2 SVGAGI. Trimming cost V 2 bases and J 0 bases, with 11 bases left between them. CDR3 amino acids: CASSYGGSFSGNTIYF. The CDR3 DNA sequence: TGTGCCAGCAGTTACGGCGGCAGTTTCTCTGGAAACACCATATATTTT.

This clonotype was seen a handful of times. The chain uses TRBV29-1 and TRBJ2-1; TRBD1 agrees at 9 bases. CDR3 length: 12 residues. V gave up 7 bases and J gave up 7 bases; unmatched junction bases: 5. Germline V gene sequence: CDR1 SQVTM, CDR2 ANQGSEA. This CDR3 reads CSGDREVNEQFF. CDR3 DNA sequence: TGCAGCGGGGACAGGGAGGTTAATGAGCAGTTCTTC.

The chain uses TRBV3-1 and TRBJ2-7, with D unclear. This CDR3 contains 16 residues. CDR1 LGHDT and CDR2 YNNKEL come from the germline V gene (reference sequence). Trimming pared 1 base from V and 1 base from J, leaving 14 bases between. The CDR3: CASSQGLVRNSYEQYF. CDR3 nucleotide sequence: TGTGCCAGCAGCCAAGGGCTAGTAAGAAATTCCTACGAGCAGTACTTC.

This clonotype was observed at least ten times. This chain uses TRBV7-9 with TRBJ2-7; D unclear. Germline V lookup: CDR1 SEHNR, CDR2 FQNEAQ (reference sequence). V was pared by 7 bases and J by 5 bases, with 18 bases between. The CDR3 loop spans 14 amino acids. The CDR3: CASNPDGRWHEQYF. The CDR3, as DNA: TGTGCCAGCAACCCGGACGGACGATGGCACGAGCAGTACTTC.

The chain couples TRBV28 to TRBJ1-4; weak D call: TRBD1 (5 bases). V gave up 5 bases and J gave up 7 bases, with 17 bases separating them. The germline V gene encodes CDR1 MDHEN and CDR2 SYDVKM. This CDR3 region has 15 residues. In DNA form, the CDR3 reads TGTGCCAGCAGTCGACAGTTTCTAGTTCCTGAAAAACTGTTTTTT. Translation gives CASSRQFLVPEKLFF.

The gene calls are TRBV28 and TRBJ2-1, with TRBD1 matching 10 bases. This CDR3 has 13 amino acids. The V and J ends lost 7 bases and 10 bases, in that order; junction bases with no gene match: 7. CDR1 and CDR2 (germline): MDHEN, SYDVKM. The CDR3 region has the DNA TGTGCCAGCACTCCGGGACAGGGGCTCGAGCAGTTCTTC. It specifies CASTPGQGLEQFF.

The CDR3 is CSARAGQGIYEQYF. CDR3 nucleotides: TGCAGTGCTAGAGCGGGACAGGGGATTTACGAGCAGTACTTC. This chain uses TRBV20-1 with TRBJ2-7; 10 nucleotides match TRBD1. The trim removed 1 base at V and 4 bases at J, leaving 4 bases unmatched. CDR3 length: 14 residues. Germline loops: CDR1 DFQATT, CDR2 SNEGSKA (reference sequence).

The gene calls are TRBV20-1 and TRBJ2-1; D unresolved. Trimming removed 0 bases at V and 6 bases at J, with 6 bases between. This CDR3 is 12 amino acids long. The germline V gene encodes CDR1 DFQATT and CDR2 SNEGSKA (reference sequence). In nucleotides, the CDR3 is TGCAGTGCTAGAGATTCTATCAATGAGCAGTTCTTC. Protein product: CSARDSINEQFF.

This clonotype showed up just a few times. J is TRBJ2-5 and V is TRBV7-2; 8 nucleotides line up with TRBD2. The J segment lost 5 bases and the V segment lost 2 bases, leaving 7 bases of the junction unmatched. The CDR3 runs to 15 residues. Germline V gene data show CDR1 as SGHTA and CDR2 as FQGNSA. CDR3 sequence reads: CASSLMAGGHETQYF. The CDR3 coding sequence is TGTGCCAGCAGCTTAATGGCGGGAGGACACGAGACCCAGTACTTC.

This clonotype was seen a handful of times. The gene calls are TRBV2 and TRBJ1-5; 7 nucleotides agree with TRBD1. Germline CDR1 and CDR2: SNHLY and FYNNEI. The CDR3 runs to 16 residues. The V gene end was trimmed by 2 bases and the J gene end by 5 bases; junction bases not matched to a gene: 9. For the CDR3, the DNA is TGTGCCAGCAGTGAAATCGGCCAGGGGGACGATCAGCCCCAGCATTTT. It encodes CASSEIGQGDDQPQHF.

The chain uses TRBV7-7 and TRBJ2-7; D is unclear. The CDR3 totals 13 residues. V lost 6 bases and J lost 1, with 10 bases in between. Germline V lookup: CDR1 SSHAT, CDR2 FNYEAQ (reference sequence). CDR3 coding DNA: TGTGCCAGCAGTAAAAGTCTATCCTACGAGCAGTACTTC. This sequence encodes CASSKSLSYEQYF.

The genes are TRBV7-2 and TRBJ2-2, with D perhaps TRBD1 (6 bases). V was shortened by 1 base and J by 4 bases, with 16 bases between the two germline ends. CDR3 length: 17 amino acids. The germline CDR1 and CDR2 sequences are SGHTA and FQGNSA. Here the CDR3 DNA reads TGTGCCAGCAGCTTAGGCAGGGGCGGAATTTTCACCGGGGAGCTGTTTTTT. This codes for CASSLGRGGIFTGELFF.

Written as DNA, the CDR3 is TGCAGTGCAACTAGCGGGGGGGTATTGTCAGATACGCAGTATTTT. It is translated as CSATSGGVLSDTQYF. The chain recombines TRBV20-1 with TRBJ2-3; 13 nucleotides line up with TRBD2. Unmatched junction bases numbered 7, after V lost 6 bases and J lost 4 bases. The CDR3 consists of 15 residues. Germline loops: CDR1 DFQATT, CDR2 SNEGSKA (reference sequence).

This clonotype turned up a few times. The CDR3 reads CSATGTGRNNEQFF. The CDR3 DNA sequence: TGCAGTGCAACGGGGACAGGGAGGAACAATGAGCAGTTCTTC. The chain links TRBV20-1 to TRBJ2-1; 9 bases are a match to TRBD1. Per germline, CDR1 DFQATT and CDR2 SNEGSKA (reference sequence). Trimming removed 6 bases from V and 5 bases from J; junction bases left unmatched: 8. The CDR3 totals 14 residues.

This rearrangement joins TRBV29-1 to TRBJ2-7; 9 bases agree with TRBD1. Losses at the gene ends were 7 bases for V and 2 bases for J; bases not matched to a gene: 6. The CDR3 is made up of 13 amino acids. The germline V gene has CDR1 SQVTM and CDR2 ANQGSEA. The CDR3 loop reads CSARTGATYEQYF. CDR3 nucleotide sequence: TGCAGCGCGCGGACAGGGGCCACCTACGAGCAGTACTTC.

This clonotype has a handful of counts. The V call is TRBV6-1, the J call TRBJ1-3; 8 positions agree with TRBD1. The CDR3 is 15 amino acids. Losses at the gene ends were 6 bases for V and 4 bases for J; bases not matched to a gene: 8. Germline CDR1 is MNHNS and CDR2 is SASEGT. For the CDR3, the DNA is TGTGCCAGCAGCCTTACAGGGGGAGAAGGAAACACCATATATTTT. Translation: CASSLTGGEGNTIYF.

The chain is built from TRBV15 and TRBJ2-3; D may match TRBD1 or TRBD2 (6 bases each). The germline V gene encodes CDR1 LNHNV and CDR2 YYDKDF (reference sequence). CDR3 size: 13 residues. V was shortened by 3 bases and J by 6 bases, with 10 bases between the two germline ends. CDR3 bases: TGTGCCACCAGCAGCACCGGGGGCGATACGCAGTATTTT. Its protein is CATSSTGGDTQYF.

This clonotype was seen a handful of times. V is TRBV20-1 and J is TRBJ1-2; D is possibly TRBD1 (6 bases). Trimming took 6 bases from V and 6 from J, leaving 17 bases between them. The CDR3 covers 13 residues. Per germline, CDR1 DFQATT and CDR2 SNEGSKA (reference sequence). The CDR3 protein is CSAPGRGAHGYTF. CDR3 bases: TGCAGTGCCCCGGGACGGGGGGCGCATGGCTACACCTTC.

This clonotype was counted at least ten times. The CDR3 DNA sequence: TGTGCCAGCAGCTTAGCGGACAATGAGCAGTTCTTC. Its translation is CASSLADNEQFF. The chain links TRBV7-9 to TRBJ2-1; no reliable D call. Per germline, CDR1 SEHNR and CDR2 FQNEAQ (reference sequence). This CDR3 has 12 residues. The germline V and J ends were trimmed by 0 bases and 5 bases, with 2 bases remaining between them.

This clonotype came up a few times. The DNA of the CDR3 is TGTGCCAGCAGTAGGGACAGGGGGGACTTCGAGCAGTACTTC. This gives the protein CASSRDRGDFEQYF. V is TRBV7-2 and J is TRBJ2-7, with 11 bases fitting TRBD1. CDR1 SGHTA and CDR2 FQGNSA come from the germline V gene. V trimming: 6 bases; J trimming: 6 bases; junction bases outside the gene matches: 7. The CDR3 spans 14 residues.

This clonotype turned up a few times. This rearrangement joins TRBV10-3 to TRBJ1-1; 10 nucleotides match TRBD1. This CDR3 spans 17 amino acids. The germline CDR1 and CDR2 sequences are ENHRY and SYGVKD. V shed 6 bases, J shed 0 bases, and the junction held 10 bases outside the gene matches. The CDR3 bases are TGTGCCATCAGACTCCGGGACAGGGGTCGCATGAACACTGAAGCTTTCTTT. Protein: CAIRLRDRGRMNTEAFF.

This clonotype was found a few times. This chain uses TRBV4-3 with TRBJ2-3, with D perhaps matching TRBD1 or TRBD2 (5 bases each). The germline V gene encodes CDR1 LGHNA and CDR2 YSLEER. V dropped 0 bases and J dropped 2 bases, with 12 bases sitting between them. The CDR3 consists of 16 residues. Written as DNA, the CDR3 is TGCGCCAGCAGCCAAGATACGGGGCGGTACACAGATACGCAGTATTTT. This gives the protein CASSQDTGRYTDTQYF.